The present T cell receptor beta chain was sequenced within a study of blood T cell repertoires in COVID-19. On the study more broadly: Sources were T cells, B-cell-depleted T cells, or PBMCs; the material itself was cDNA or gDNA.

With 2 bases clipped from V and 4 bases from J, the junction kept 1 base outside the gene matches. This CDR3 is 14 amino acids long. Germline V gives CDR1 MNHNY, CDR2 SVGAGI (reference sequence). Here immunoSEQ multiplex PCR was the method, and the copy in TCRdb shows in-frame clones only, minus some. The table shows around 300,000 clones, with under 90% occurring only once. The TCR comes from a woman younger than 45 with COVID-19, enrolled during active disease. The source material was peripheral blood. This sequence joins TRBV6-6 and TRBJ1-4; 7 bases align to TRBD1. The CDR3 bases are TGTGCCAGCAGTTACCCAGGGGGTAATGAAAAACTGTTTTTT. Translating it yields CASSYPGGNEKLFF.